A few counts support the clone carrying this T cell receptor beta chain. Authors of the study amplified TCR beta CDR3 regions from RNA transcripts. RT-PCR in the first round (using the HTBI primer set) targeted the TCR CDR3. TCRdb re-called the multiplex PCR reads with MiXCR, one entry per CDR3 protein. This table holds about 300,000 distinct CDR3 sequences, roughly 19% found once. The record originates from a study of T cells in Graves' hyperthyroidism and ophthalmopathy. The germline CDR1 and CDR2 sequences are SNHLY and FYNNEI. V was cut by 0 bases and J by 7 bases, with 15 bases left in between. The CDR3 spans 15 residues.

The origin of this receptor is a man in his fifties or sixties with Graves' ophthalmopathy. The gene calls are TRBV2 and TRBJ1-2, with TRBD1 as a possible D gene (5 bases). Sequenced input: blood. The CDR3 bases are TGTGCCAGCAGTGAAGCGGTGGGGGTGGCCCGTGGCTACACCTTC. This translates into CASSEAVGVARGYTF.